Shown below are 9 T cell receptor beta chains from a single sample sequenced in a study of T cell changes during pregnancy in multiple sclerosis. Here immunoSEQ multiplex PCR was the method, and the copy in TCRdb shows in-frame clones only, minus some. The sample has about 52,000 clones, just over 90% seen once. This specimen consisted of CD4+ T cells from peripheral blood mononuclear cells, obtained before pregnancy. The receptors were sampled from a female donor with multiple sclerosis, enrolled in a pregnancy study.

V gene TRBV5-1 combines with J gene TRBJ1-3; TRBD1 matches at 9 bases. With V trimmed by 4 bases and J by 0 bases, 8 bases remained unmatched. The CDR3 is 17 residues long. Germline CDR1 SGHRS, CDR2 YFSETQ. The CDR3 here is CASSTGQGPRSGNTIYF. The CDR3 bases are TGCGCCAGCAGCACGGGACAGGGCCCCCGCTCTGGAAACACCATATATTTT.

The rearrangement uses TRBV5-6 and TRBJ2-7; D might be TRBD1 (5 bases). Trimming removed 5 bases at V and 3 bases at J, with 15 bases between. Per the germline V gene, CDR1 is SGHDT and CDR2 is YYEEEE. This CDR3 comprises 14 residues. The CDR3 loop is CASSFPAGNYEQYF. CDR3 nucleotides: TGTGCCAGCAGTTTCCCGGCAGGGAACTACGAGCAGTACTTC.

The V and J genes are TRBV4-2 and TRBJ2-5; the D gene is possibly TRBD2 (5 bases). This CDR3 region has 16 residues. V was clipped by 2 bases and J by 2 bases, with 15 bases between them. The V gene's germline CDR1 is LGHNA and CDR2 YNFKEQ. This CDR3 is CASSQIKRSGQETQYF. CDR3 DNA sequence: TGTGCCAGCAGCCAAATAAAGCGAAGCGGTCAAGAGACCCAGTACTTC.

V is TRBV7-2 and J is TRBJ1-1; 9 bases match TRBD1. Germline V CDR1 and CDR2: SGHTA, FQGNSA. Trimming removed 6 bases from V and 7 bases from J; junction bases left unmatched: 9. This CDR3 is 14 amino acids long. The CDR3 reads CASRRTGAEGEAFF. CDR3 sequence (DNA): TGTGCCAGCAGGCGGACAGGGGCAGAGGGTGAAGCTTTCTTT.

This clone appeared once. The CDR3 bases are TGCGCCAGCAGCTTGGAGGGCAGGGGGCCCGGCGAGCAGTACTTC. Protein sequence: CASSLEGRGPGEQYF. V usage is TRBV5-1 and J usage is TRBJ2-7; 8 bases line up with TRBD1. Unmatched junction bases numbered 8, after V lost 0 bases and J lost 6 bases. Germline V gene lookup returns CDR1 SGHRS and CDR2 YFSETQ. The CDR3 has 15 amino acids.

The chain employs TRBV9 and TRBJ2-1, with TRBD1 identical over 8 bases. The CDR3 runs 15 residues. CDR1 SGDLS and CDR2 YYNGEE come from the germline V gene. Trimming took 1 base from V and 6 from J; bases not matched to a gene: 6. In DNA form, the CDR3 reads TGTGCCAGCAGCGTACAGGACAGGGCCGGCAATGAGCAGTTCTTC. This sequence encodes CASSVQDRAGNEQFF.

J is TRBJ2-5 and V is TRBV19; 9 nucleotides align to TRBD1. Per germline, CDR1 LNHDA and CDR2 SQIVND (reference sequence). The CDR3 runs 15 residues. J gave up 6 bases and V 4 bases, and 9 bases lay outside the gene matches. CDR3 coding DNA: TGTGCCAGTAGTACGGAGGGACAGGGTGGAAAGACCCAGTACTTC. Its translation: CASSTEGQGGKTQYF.

This clone was picked up one time. The chain uses TRBV5-6 and TRBJ1-2, with 7 bases lining up with TRBD1. Trimming took 5 bases from V and 3 from J; bases not matched to a gene: 7. The CDR3 extends over 14 amino acids. Germline V gives CDR1 SGHDT, CDR2 YYEEEE. The CDR3 bases are TGTGCCAGCAGTCGGAGGGGGCGGGACTATGGCTACACCTTC. Translating it yields CASSRRGRDYGYTF.

The count of this clone is one. This chain joins TRBV6-5 and TRBJ1-1; D unresolved. The CDR3 consists of 12 residues. Trimming shortened V by 6 bases and J by 4 bases, and 9 bases separated the two germline ends. Germline CDR1 MNHEY, CDR2 SVGAGI. The CDR3 here is CASSRGTTEAFF. CDR3 in DNA: TGTGCCAGCAGCCGGGGTACCACTGAAGCTTTCTTT.